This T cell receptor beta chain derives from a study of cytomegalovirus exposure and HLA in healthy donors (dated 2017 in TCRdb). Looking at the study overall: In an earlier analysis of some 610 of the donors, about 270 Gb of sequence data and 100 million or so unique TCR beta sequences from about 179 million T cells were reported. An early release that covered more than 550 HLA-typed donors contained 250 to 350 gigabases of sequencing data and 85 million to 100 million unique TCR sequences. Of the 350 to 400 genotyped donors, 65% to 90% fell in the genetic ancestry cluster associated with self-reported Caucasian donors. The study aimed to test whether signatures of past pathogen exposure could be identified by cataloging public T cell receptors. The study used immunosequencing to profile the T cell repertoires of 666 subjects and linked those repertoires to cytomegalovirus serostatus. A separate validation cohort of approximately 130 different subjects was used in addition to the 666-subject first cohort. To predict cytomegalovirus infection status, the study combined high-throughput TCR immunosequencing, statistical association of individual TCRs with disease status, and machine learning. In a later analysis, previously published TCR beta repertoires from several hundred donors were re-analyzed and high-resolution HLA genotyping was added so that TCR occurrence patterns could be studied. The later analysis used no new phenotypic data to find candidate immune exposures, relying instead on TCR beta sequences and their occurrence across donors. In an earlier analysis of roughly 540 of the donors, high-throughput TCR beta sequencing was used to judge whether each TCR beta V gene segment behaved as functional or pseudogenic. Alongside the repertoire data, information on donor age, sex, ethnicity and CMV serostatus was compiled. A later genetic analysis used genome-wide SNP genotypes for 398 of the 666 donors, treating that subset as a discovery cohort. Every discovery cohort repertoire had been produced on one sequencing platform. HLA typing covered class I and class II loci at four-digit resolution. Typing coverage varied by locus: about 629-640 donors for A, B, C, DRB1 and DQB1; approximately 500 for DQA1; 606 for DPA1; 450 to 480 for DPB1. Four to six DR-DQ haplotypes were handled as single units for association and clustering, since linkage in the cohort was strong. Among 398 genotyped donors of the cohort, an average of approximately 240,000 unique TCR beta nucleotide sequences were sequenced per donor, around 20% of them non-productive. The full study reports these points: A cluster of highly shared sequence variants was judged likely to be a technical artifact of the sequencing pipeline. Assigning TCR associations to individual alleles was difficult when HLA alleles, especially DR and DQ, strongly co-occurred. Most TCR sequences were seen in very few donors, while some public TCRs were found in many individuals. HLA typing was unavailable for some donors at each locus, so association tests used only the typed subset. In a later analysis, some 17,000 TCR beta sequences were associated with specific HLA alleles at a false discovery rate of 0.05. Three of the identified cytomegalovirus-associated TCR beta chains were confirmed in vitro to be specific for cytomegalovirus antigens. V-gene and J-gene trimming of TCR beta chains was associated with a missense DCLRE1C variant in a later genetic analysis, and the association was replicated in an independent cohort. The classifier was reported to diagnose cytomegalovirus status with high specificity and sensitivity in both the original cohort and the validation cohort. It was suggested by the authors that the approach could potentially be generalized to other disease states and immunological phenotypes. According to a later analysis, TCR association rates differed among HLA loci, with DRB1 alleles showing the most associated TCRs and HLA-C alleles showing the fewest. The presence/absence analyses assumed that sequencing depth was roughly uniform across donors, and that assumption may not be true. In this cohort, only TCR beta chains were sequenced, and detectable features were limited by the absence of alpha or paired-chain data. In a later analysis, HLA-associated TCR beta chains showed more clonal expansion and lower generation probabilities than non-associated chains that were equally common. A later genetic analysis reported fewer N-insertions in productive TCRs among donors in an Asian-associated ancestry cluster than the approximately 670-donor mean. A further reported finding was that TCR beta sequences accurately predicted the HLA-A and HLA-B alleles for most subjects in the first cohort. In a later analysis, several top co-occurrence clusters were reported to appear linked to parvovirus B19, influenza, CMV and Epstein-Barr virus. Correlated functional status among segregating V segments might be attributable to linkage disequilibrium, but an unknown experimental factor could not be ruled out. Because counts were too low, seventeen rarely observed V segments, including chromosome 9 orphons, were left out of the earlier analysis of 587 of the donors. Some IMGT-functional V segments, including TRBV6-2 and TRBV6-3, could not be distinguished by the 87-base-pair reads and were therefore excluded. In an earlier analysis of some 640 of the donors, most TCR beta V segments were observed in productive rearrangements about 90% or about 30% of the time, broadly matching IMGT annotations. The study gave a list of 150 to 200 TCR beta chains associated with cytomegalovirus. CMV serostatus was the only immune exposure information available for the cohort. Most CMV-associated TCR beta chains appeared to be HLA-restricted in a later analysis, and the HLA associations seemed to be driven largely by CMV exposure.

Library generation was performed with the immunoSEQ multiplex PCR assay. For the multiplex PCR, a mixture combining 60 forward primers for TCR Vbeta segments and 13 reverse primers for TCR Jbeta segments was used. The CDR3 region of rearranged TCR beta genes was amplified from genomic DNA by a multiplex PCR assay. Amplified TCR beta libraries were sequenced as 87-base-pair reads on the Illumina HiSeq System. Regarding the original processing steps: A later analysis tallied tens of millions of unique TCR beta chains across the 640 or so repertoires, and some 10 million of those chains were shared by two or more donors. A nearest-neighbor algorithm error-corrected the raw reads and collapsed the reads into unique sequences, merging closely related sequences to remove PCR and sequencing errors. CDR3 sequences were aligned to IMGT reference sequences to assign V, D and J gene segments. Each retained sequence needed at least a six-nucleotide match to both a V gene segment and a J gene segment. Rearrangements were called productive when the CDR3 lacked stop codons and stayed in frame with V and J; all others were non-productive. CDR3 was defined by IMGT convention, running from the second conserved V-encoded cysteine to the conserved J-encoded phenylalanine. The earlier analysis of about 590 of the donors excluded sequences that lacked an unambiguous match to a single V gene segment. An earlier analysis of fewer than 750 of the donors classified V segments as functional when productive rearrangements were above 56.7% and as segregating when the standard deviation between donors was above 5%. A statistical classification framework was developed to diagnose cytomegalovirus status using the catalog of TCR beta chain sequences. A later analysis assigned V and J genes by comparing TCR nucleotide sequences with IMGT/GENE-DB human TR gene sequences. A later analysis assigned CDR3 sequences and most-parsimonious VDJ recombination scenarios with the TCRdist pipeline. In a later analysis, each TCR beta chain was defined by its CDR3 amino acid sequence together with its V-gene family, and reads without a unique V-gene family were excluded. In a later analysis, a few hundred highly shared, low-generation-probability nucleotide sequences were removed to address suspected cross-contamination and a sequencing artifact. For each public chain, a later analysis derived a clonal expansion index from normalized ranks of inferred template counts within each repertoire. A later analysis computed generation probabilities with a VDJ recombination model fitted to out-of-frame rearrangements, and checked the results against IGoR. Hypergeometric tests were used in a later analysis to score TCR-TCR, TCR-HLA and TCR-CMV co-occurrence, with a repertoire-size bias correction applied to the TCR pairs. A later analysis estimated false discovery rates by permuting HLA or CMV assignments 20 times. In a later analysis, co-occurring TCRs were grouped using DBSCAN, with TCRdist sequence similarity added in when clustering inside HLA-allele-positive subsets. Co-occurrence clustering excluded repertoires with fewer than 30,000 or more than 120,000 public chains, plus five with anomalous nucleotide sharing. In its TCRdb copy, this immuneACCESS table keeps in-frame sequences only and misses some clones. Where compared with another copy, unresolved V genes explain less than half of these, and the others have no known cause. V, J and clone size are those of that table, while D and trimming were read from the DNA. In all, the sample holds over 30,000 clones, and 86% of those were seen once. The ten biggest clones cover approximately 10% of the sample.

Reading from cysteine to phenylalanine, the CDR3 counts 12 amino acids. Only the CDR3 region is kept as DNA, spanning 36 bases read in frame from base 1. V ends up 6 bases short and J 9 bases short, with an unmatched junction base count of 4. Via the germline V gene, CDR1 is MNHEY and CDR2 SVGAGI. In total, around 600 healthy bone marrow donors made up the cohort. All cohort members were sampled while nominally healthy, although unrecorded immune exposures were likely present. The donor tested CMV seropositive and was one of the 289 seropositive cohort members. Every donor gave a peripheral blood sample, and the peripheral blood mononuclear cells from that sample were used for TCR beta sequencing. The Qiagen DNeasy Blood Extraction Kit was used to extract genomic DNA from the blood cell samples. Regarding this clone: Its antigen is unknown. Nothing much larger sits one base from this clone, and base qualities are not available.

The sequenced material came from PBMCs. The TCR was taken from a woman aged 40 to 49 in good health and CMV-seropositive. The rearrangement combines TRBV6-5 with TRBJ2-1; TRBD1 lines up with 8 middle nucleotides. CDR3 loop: CASSQGAVEQFF. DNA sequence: TGTGCCAGCAGCCAGGGGGCAGTTGAGCAGTTCTTC.